The 2 T cell receptor beta chains given below trace back to one sample, sequenced in a study of CD8 T cells in ankylosing spondylitis (dated by TCRdb to 2016 to 2017). The method was 5' RACE. The sequencer listed for this sample is Illumina HiSeq 2500. TCRdb reran the public reads through fastp at Q25 and MiXCR, keeping productive beta chains. Under each unique CDR3 protein, matching rows form one entry showing the most common genes and DNA. The sample has around 140,000 distinct CDR3 sequences on record, roughly 10% of them singletons. The leading ten clones occupy roughly 4.3% of the sample. Sequencing input: blood, either unsorted or a sorted T cell fraction (not recorded which). The receptors here all came from a female donor with ankylosing spondylitis or in good health (not recorded which).

This clonotype was detected many times. The junction does not match germline at one end; this may be a read error. The chain carries TRBV12-3 or TRBV12-4 and TRBJ1-1; TRBD1 agrees at 8 bases. CDR3 size: 14 residues. The CDR3 sequence is CASSSGTGNTEAFF. In DNA form, the CDR3 reads TGCGCCAGCAGTTCCGGGACAGGAAACACTGAAGCTTTCTTT.

This chain links TRBV7-2 with TRBJ2-5; D could derive from TRBD1 or TRBD2 (6 bases each). The V gene's germline CDR1 is SGHTA and CDR2 FQGNSA. Trimming shortened V by 4 bases and J by 6 bases, and 21 bases separated the two germline ends. The CDR3 extends over 16 amino acids. DNA of the CDR3: TGTGCCAGCAGCTCGTCGATACTAGGGGGGTTGAAGACCCAGTACTTC. Its protein product is CASSSSILGGLKTQYF. Using reference TRBV7-2 and TRBJ2-5 for the parts outside the CDR3, the full variable domain is GAGVSQSPSNKVTEKGKDVELRCDPISGHTALYWYRQSLGQGLEFLIYFQGNSAPDKSGLPSDRFSAERTGGSVSTLTIQRTQQEDSAVYLCASSSSILGGLKTQYFGPGTRLLVL.